The subject of this entry is one T cell receptor beta chain. This CDR3 region has 14 residues. Germline V lookup: CDR1 MGHRA, CDR2 YSYEKL. The ends were cut back, 0 bases at V and 7 bases at J, with 7 bases in the middle. This specimen belongs to a study of blood T cell repertoires in COVID-19. Study in general: The United States, Italy and Spain provided the acute and convalescent COVID-19 samples. The analysed material was cDNA or gDNA that came from T cells, B-cell-depleted T cells, or PBMCs.

As originally analysed: Quantification of nucleated cells was approximated via reference gene primer amplification. Using immunoSEQ multiplex PCR, the repertoire was profiled, and TCRdb retains in-frame clones only, with some absent. The V and J calls and clone size come from that table; D and trimming were worked out from the DNA. The sample has about 240,000 clones, approximately 78% seen once. This chain connects TRBV4-1 to TRBJ1-6, with TRBD1 as a possible D gene (5 bases). Source material: peripheral blood. The TCR originated in a woman between 55 and 75 years old with active or convalescent COVID-19. The CDR3: CASSQEQVNSPLHF. In DNA form, the CDR3 reads TGCGCCAGCAGCCAAGAACAGGTGAATTCACCCCTCCACTTT.